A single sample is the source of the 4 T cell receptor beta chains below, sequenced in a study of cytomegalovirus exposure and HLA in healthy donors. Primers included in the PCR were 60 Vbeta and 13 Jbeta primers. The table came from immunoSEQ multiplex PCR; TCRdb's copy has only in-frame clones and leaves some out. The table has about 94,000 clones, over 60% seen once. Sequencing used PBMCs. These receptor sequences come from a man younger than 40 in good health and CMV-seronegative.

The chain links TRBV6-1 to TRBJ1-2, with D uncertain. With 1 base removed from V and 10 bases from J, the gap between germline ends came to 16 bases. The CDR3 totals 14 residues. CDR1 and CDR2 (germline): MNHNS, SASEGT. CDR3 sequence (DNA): TGTGCCAGCAGTGAAGTAACGGTACTATGGGTCTACACCTTC. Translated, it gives CASSEVTVLWVYTF.

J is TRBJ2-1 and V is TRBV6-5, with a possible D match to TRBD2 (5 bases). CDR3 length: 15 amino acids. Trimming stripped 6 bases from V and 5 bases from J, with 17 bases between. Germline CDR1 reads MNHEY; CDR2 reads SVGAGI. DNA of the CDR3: TGTGCCAGCAGATCACCCGGGAAGCCCAACAATGAGCAGTTCTTC. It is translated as CASRSPGKPNNEQFF.

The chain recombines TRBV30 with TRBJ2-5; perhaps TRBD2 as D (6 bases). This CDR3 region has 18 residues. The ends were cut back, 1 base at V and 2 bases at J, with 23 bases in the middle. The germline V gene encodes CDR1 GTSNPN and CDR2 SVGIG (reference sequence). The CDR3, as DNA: TGTGCCTGGAGTGCCTCGACAGCGGGCGGCTTTGGGCAAGAGACCCAGTACTTC. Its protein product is CAWSASTAGGFGQETQYF.

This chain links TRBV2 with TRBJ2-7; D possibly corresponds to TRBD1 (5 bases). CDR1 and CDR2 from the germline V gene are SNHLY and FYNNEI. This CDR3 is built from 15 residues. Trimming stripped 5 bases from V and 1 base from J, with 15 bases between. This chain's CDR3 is CASSPTGPQSYEQYF. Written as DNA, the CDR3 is TGTGCCAGCAGTCCTACAGGTCCCCAATCCTACGAGCAGTACTTC. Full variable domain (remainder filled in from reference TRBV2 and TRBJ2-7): EPEVTQTPSHQVTQMGQEVILRCVPISNHLYFYWYRQILGQKVEFLVSFYNNEISEKSEIFDDQFSVERPDGSNFTLKIRSTKLEDSAMYFCASSPTGPQSYEQYFGPGTRLTVT.